A single T cell receptor (beta chain) is shown here with its context. What it binds is unknown. The sample is drawn from a study of cytomegalovirus exposure and HLA in healthy donors. Regarding the study as a whole: With further analysis later on, most CMV-associated TCR beta chains appeared HLA-restricted.

From germline, CDR1 is SGHTA and CDR2 FQGTGA. V shed 0 bases, J shed 0 bases, and the junction held 8 bases outside the gene matches. This CDR3 contains 20 residues. PCR amplification relied on 60 Vbeta primers (plus 13 Jbeta primers). The assay was immunoSEQ multiplex PCR, and TCRdb's table has in-frame clones only and misses some. The sample has about 140,000 clones, nearly 80% seen once. The chain links TRBV7-3 to TRBJ2-6, with 10 bases aligning to TRBD1. This clonotype originated in a male donor in good health and CMV-seronegative. The sequencing sample was made of PBMCs. The CDR3 DNA reads TGTGCCAGCAGCTTAACCCCCGGGACAGGGGCCAACTCTGGGGCCAACGTCCTGACTTTC. Translated, it gives CASSLTPGTGANSGANVLTF.